This T cell receptor (beta chain) originates from a study of blood T cell repertoires in COVID-19. About the study: Samples taken during acute and convalescent COVID-19 were collected in the United States, Italy and Spain. T cells, B-cell-depleted T cells, or PBMCs provided the cDNA or gDNA that served as material.

This CDR3 region has 15 residues. V lost 2 bases to trimming and J lost 13 bases; unmatched junction nucleotides: 10. From germline, CDR1 is MNHEY and CDR2 SVGAGI. Per the original data handling: Estimates of nucleated cell counts were drawn from the amplification of reference gene primers. TCRdb's table, derived via immunoSEQ multiplex PCR, lists solely in-frame clones and lacks some. The V and J calls and clone size are taken from that table; D and trimming were inferred from the DNA. The sample lists about 240,000 clones, around four fifths occurring once. The receptor was derived from a woman aged 60-75 years with active or convalescent COVID-19. What was sequenced was peripheral blood. The chain is built from TRBV6-5 and TRBJ1-6, with 8 bases identical to TRBD1. The CDR3 sequence is CASSYGGQAMGPLHF. In nucleotides, the CDR3 is TGTGCCAGCAGTTACGGGGGACAGGCAATGGGGCCCCTCCACTTT.